Listed below are T cell receptor beta chains from one sample, sequenced in a study of cytomegalovirus exposure and HLA in healthy donors. Clones were sequenced by immunoSEQ multiplex PCR, and TCRdb holds only the in-frame ones, with some missing. The table shows some 90,000 clones, with roughly three quarters occurring only once. Sequencing was done on a sample of PBMCs. These receptors came from a woman aged 45-65 years in good health and CMV-seropositive. Each CDR3 is given with its conserved first and last residue.

j_call cdr3_length v_call cdr3_aa
TRBJ1-5 17 TRBV6-1 CASSGGTGAYSNQPQHF
TRBJ1-1 15 TRBV9 CASSVTGHDNTEAFF
TRBJ2-3 17 TRBV7-9 CASSLARDRGLTDTQYF
TRBJ2-5 14 TRBV11-2 CASSLDPGQETQYF
TRBJ2-2 17 TRBV10-3 CAISGRTSGRAAGELFF
TRBJ2-1 18 TRBV9 CASSVATGTSGLYNEQFF
TRBJ1-1 15 TRBV5-8 CASSYGTGPNTEAFF
TRBJ2-5 16 TRBV6-5 CASSYSGTGLQETQYF
TRBJ2-3 15 TRBV6-6 CASSDRDREADTQYF
TRBJ1-2 13 TRBV30 CAWSGQGRSGYTF
TRBJ1-3 15 TRBV4-1 CASSQGGAASDTIYF
TRBJ2-5 13 TRBV7-3 CASSFSGGETQYF
TRBJ1-5 14 TRBV19 CASTSGQGSQPQHF
TRBJ2-1 16 TRBV7-2 CASSRDLLAGFDEQFF
TRBJ1-2 11 TRBV23-1 CAPDRVLGYTF
TRBJ1-2 14 TRBV6-5 CASSRSVGGYGYTF
TRBJ1-2 15 TRBV5-6 CASSGSDRVFDGYTF
TRBJ1-2 15 TRBV4-1 CASSQGPGQGFGYTF
TRBJ1-1 12 TRBV19 CASGNRGTEAFF
TRBJ1-2 14 TRBV18 CASSPGTDPYGYTF
TRBJ1-2 14 TRBV6-6 CASSLTGHRGGYTF
TRBJ2-1 15 TRBV6-1 CASSEAGSGYNEQFF
TRBJ2-2 14 TRBV10-2 CASSEYGLGGELFF
TRBJ2-5 16 TRBV7-2 CASSLFGLAGEETQYF
TRBJ1-3 15 TRBV14 CASSQLRVSGNTIYF
TRBJ1-2 13 TRBV29-1 CSVLAGGSYGYTF
TRBJ1-2 13 TRBV5-3 CARSLVGGRGSTF
TRBJ1-1 13 TRBV5-4 CASTRGMNTEAFF
TRBJ2-5 14 TRBV6-5 CASTSQGLLETQYF
TRBJ2-7 13 TRBV27 CASSWGTGGSQYF
TRBJ2-1 16 TRBV6-5 CASSYLPGGAHNEQFF
TRBJ1-2 12 TRBV28 CASSFMRYGYTF
TRBJ1-5 13 TRBV30 CAWSEQGLQPQHF
TRBJ2-3 17 TRBV6-1 CASSATVAGGVTDTQYF
TRBJ2-5 15 TRBV5-4 CASSLRLAGLETQYF
TRBJ2-1 15 TRBV10-1 CASSTSGSAYNEQFF
TRBJ1-2 14 TRBV30 CAWSEQGVTYGYTF
TRBJ1-2 15 TRBV5-1 CASSEGTATNYGYTF
TRBJ2-7 15 TRBV5-1 CASKSSTGGLYEQYF
TRBJ2-1 14 TRBV5-6 CASSLRGGYNEQFF
TRBJ1-2 13 TRBV5-4 CASSFSEAYGYTF
TRBJ2-5 14 TRBV19 CASSAPGLRGTQYF
TRBJ2-2 13 TRBV2 CASSPAVPGELFF
TRBJ1-4 16 TRBV11-2 CASSPDVGQSLEKLFF
TRBJ1-1 14 TRBV5-8 CASSVGGRDTEAFF
TRBJ2-3 15 TRBV7-9 CASSLATGGGDTQYF
TRBJ2-1 12 TRBV5-4 CASSFTGNPPFF
TRBJ2-1 17 TRBV7-2 CASSLFLAGVAWNEQFF
TRBJ1-1 15 TRBV4-1 CASSRTQDRHTEAFF
TRBJ1-1 13 TRBV19 CASKDQGAAEAFF
TRBJ1-1 14 TRBV10-2 CASSYPGQNTEAFF